This T cell receptor beta chain was documented in a study of cytomegalovirus exposure and HLA in healthy donors (dated by TCRdb to about 2017). Study-level background: An earlier analysis of roughly 610 of the donors reported 276 Gb of sequence data and 117 million unique TCR beta sequences obtained from about 180 million T cells. An early release covering about 600 HLA-typed donors comprised about 320 gigabases of sequencing data and roughly 85 million unique TCR sequences. Of the 398 genotyped donors, about 80% fell in the genetic ancestry cluster associated with self-reported Caucasian donors. The aim of the study was to test whether cataloging public T cell receptors could identify signatures of past pathogen exposure. Using immunosequencing, the study profiled T cell repertoires from about 650 subjects and related those repertoires to cytomegalovirus serostatus. A separate validation cohort of some 130 different subjects was used in addition to the approximately 610-subject first cohort. To predict cytomegalovirus infection status, the study combined high-throughput TCR immunosequencing, statistical association of individual TCRs with disease status, and machine learning. A later analysis re-examined previously published TCR beta repertoires from more than 600 donors and added high-resolution HLA genotyping to investigate patterns of TCR occurrence. The later analysis used no new phenotypic data to find candidate immune exposures, relying instead on TCR beta sequences and their occurrence across donors. An earlier analysis of approximately 630 of the donors applied high-throughput TCR beta sequencing to assess whether each TCR beta V gene segment acted as functional or pseudogenic. Donor age, sex, ethnicity and CMV serostatus were compiled alongside the repertoire data. A later genetic analysis used genome-wide SNP genotypes for about three fifths of the 666 donors, treating that subset as a discovery cohort. Every repertoire in the discovery cohort had been generated on one and the same sequencing platform. Both class I and class II loci were covered by HLA typing, at four-digit resolution. Typing coverage differed by locus: A, B, C, DRB1 and DQB1 were typed in roughly 629-630 donors, DQA1 in 500 to 550, DPA1 in approximately 600, and DPB1 in 472. About five DR-DQ haplotypes were treated as single units for association and clustering because of strong linkage in the cohort. Among almost 400 genotyped donors of the cohort, an average of about 240,000 unique TCR beta nucleotide sequences were sequenced per donor, around 20% of them non-productive.

The study at large found these results: In the study, roughly 160 TCR beta chains were listed as associated with cytomegalovirus. A later genetic analysis associated a missense DCLRE1C variant with V-gene and J-gene trimming of TCR beta chains, and an independent cohort replicated the association. It was suggested by the authors that the approach could potentially be generalized to other disease states and immunological phenotypes. The cohort was sequenced for TCR beta chains only, and without alpha or paired-chain data the features that could be detected were limited. The presence/absence analyses assumed that sequencing depth was roughly uniform across donors, and that assumption may not be true. Cytomegalovirus status was reported to be diagnosed by the classifier with high specificity and sensitivity in both the original and validation cohorts. Because counts were too low, some 17 rarely observed V segments, including chromosome 9 orphons, were excluded from the earlier analysis of 587 of the donors. In a later analysis, several top co-occurrence clusters were reported to appear linked to parvovirus B19, influenza, CMV and Epstein-Barr virus. Strong co-occurrence of HLA alleles, especially DR and DQ, made assigning TCR associations to individual alleles difficult. According to a later analysis, TCR association rates differed among HLA loci, with DRB1 alleles showing the most associated TCRs and HLA-C alleles showing the fewest. In a later analysis, most CMV-associated TCR beta chains were found to appear HLA-restricted, with HLA associations seemingly driven largely by CMV exposure. The 87-base-pair reads could not distinguish some IMGT-functional V segments, including TRBV6-2 and TRBV6-3, so those segments were excluded. A further reported finding was that TCR beta sequences accurately predicted the HLA-A and HLA-B alleles for most subjects in the first cohort. A later analysis associated 16,951 TCR beta sequences with specific HLA alleles at a false discovery rate of 0.05. HLA typing was unavailable for some donors at each locus, so association tests used only the typed subset. Immune exposure information for the cohort was limited to CMV serostatus. In a later analysis, HLA-associated TCR beta chains showed more clonal expansion and lower generation probabilities than non-associated chains that were equally common. While some public TCRs were present in many individuals, most TCR sequences turned up only very rarely across donors. Compared with the approximately 710-donor mean, donors in an Asian-associated ancestry cluster had fewer N-insertions in productive TCRs, according to a later genetic analysis. Linkage disequilibrium might explain the correlated functional status among segregating V segments, but an unknown experimental factor could not be excluded. A few of the identified cytomegalovirus-associated TCR beta chains were confirmed in vitro to be specific for cytomegalovirus antigens. A cluster of highly shared sequence variants was judged likely to be a technical artifact of the sequencing pipeline. In an earlier analysis of some 500 of the donors, most TCR beta V segments were observed in productive rearrangements about 90% or about 30% of the time, broadly matching IMGT annotations.

Libraries were built with the immunoSEQ multiplex PCR assay. For the multiplex PCR, a mixture combining 60 forward primers for TCR Vbeta segments and 13 reverse primers for TCR Jbeta segments was used. The CDR3 region of rearranged TCR beta genes was amplified from genomic DNA with a multiplex PCR assay. The amplified TCR beta libraries were sequenced on the Illumina HiSeq System as 87-base-pair reads. For the original study's pipeline: A later analysis tallied 75 million to 95 million unique TCR beta chains across the approximately 670 repertoires, and some 10 million of those chains were shared by two or more donors. A nearest-neighbor algorithm error-corrected the raw reads and collapsed the reads into unique sequences, merging closely related sequences to remove PCR and sequencing errors. To assign V, D and J gene segments, CDR3 sequences were aligned to IMGT reference sequences. For a sequence to be retained, at least a six-nucleotide match to both a V gene segment and a J gene segment was required. Rearrangements were called productive when the CDR3 lacked stop codons and stayed in frame with V and J; all others were non-productive. Following IMGT convention, CDR3 was defined as the stretch from the second conserved V-encoded cysteine to the conserved J-encoded phenylalanine. The earlier analysis of about 590 of the donors excluded sequences that lacked an unambiguous match to a single V gene segment. In an earlier analysis of several hundred of the donors, V segments were called functional above 56.7% productive rearrangements and were called segregating when the between-donor standard deviation exceeded 5%. A statistical classification framework was developed to diagnose cytomegalovirus status using the catalog of TCR beta chain sequences. V and J gene assignment, in a later analysis, came from comparing TCR nucleotide sequences with IMGT/GENE-DB human TR gene sequences. A later analysis assigned CDR3 sequences and most-parsimonious VDJ recombination scenarios with the TCRdist pipeline. A later analysis defined each TCR beta chain by its CDR3 amino acid sequence plus V-gene family, and excluded reads lacking a unique V-gene family. As a way to deal with suspected cross-contamination and a sequencing artifact, a later analysis dropped 450 to 600 nucleotide sequences that were highly shared and had low generation probability. In a later analysis, a clonal expansion index was calculated for each public chain from normalized within-repertoire ranks of inferred template counts. Generation probabilities in a later analysis came from a VDJ recombination model fitted to out-of-frame rearrangements, and those results were checked against IGoR. Hypergeometric tests were used in a later analysis to score TCR-TCR, TCR-HLA and TCR-CMV co-occurrence, with a repertoire-size bias correction applied to the TCR pairs. False discovery rates were estimated in a later analysis by permuting HLA or CMV assignments 20 times. In a later analysis, co-occurring TCRs were grouped using DBSCAN, and TCRdist sequence similarity was added for clustering within HLA-allele-positive subsets. Repertoires with fewer than 30,000 or more than 120,000 public chains were left out of co-occurrence clustering, as were a handful of repertoires with anomalous nucleotide sharing. TCRdb provides this immuneACCESS table in a form limited to in-frame rearrangements. Some clones are lacking; in checked studies, under half of them reflect an unresolved V gene, and why the rest are absent is not known. The V and J calls and clone size are taken from that table; D and trimming were inferred from the DNA. The sample table records fewer than 150,000 clones; 60% to 80% of these occur just once. More than 15% of the sample goes to the ten largest clones.

In total, more than 500 healthy bone marrow donors made up the cohort. At the time of sampling, all cohort members were nominally healthy, though unrecorded immune exposures were likely present. The donor was CMV seropositive and was included in the group of some 290 seropositive cohort members. A peripheral blood sample was provided by each donor, and peripheral blood mononuclear cells were used for TCR beta sequencing. Genomic DNA was extracted from the blood cell samples with the Qiagen DNeasy Blood Extraction Kit. Trimming at the junction amounts to 5 bases on V and 6 bases on J, and the germline ends lie 19 bases apart. Reading the germline V gene gives CDR1 SGHVS and CDR2 FQNEAQ. The CDR3 has 15 amino acids, counting the end cysteine and phenylalanine. The only DNA kept is the CDR3, 45 bases in frame from the first base. With regard to this clone: This clone's antigen is unknown. Per-base quality was not reported, and no clone a single base away is much larger than it.

The V gene is TRBV7-8 and the J gene is TRBJ1-2, and TRBD1 may be the D gene, going by 5 matching bases. The sample taken for sequencing was PBMCs. This clonotype was obtained from a man aged 45-65 years in good health and CMV-seropositive. The CDR3 reads as follows: CASSRRREQEHGYTF. The base sequence is TGTGCCAGCAGCAGACGGAGGGAACAGGAACATGGCTACACCTTC.